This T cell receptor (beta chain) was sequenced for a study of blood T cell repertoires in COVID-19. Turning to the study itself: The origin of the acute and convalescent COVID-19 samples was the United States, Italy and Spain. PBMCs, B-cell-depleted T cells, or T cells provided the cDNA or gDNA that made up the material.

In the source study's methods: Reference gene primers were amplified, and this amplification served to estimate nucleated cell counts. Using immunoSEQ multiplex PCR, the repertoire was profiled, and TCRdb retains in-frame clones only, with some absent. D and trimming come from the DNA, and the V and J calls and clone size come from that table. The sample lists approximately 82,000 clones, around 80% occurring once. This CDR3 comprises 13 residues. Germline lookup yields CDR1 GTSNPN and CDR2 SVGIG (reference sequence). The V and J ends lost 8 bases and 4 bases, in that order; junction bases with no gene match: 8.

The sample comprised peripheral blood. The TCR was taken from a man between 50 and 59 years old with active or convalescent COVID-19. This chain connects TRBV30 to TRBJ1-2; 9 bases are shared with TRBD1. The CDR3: CAGSPGQGYGYTF. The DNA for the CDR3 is TGTGCCGGCAGCCCGGGACAGGGCTATGGCTACACCTTC.